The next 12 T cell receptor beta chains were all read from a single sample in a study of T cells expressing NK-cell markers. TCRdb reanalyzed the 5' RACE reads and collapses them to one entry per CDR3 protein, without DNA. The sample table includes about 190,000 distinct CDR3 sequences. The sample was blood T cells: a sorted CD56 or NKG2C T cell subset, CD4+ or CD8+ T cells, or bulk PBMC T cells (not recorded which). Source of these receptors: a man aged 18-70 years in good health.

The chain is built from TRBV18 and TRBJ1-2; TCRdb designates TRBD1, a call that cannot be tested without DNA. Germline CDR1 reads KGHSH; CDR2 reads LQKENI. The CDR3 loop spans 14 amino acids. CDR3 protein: CASSHDRDLYGYTF.

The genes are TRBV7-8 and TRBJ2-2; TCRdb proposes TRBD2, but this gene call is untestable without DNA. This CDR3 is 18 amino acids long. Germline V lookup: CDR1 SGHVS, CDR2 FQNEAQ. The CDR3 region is CASSFFSSGGTNTGELFF.

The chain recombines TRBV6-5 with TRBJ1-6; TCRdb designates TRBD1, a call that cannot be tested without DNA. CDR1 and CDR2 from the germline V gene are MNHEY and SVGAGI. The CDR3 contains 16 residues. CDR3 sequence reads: CASSSLPGGDNSPLHF.

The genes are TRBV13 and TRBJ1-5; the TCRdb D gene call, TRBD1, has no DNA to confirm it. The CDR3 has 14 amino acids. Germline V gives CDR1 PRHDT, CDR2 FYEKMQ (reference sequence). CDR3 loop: CASNLRGSNQPQHF.

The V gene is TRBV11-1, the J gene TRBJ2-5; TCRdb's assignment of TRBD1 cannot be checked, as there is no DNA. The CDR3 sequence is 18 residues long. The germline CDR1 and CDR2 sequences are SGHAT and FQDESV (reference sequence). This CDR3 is CASSTGEIEGARQETQYF.

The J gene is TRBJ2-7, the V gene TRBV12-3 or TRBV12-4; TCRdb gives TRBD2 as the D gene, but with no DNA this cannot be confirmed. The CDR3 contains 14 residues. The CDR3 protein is CASSPTGDTYEQYF.

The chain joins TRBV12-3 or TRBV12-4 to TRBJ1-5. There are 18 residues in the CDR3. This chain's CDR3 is CASSEQGPTIYSNQPQHF.

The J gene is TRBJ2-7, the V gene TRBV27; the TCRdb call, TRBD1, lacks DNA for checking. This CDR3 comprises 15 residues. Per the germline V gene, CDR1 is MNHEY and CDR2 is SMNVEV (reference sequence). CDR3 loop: CASIPREGSSYEQYF.

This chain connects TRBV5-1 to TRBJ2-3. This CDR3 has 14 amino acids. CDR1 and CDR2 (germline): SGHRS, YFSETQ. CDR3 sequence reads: CASSPKGSTDTQYF.

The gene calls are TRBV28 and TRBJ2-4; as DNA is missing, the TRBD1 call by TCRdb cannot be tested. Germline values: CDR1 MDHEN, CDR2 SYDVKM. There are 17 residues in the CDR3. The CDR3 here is CASSYWTATLYKNIQYF.

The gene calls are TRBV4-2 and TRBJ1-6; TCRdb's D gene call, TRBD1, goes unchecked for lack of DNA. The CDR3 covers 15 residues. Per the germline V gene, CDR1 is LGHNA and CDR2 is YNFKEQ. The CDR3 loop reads CASSQDNGGTSPLHF.

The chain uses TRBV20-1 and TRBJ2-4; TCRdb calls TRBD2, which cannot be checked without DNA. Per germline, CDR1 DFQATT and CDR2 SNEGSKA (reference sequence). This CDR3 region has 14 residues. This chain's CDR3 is CSARGLAVGDIQYF.